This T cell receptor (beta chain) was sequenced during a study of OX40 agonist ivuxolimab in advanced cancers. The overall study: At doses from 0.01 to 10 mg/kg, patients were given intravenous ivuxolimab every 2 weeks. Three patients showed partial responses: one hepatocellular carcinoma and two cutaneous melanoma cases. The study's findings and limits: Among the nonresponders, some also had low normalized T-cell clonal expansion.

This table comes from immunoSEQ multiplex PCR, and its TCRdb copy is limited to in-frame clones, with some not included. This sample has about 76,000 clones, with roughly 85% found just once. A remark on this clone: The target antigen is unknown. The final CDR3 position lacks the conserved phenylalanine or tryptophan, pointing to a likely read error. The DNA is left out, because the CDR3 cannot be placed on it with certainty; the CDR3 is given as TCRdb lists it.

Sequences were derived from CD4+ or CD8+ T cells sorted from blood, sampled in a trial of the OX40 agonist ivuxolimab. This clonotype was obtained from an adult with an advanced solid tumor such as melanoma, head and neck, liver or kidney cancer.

CDR3 loop: CASSQEQWRVGIV. V and J are TRBV28 and TRBJ1-2. The CDR3 contains 13 residues when both ends are counted. Germline V lookup: CDR1 MDHEN, CDR2 SYDVKM.